The clone carrying this TCR beta chain has more than one count but fewer than ten. What it recognizes is unknown. This specimen belongs to a study of vaccination and CD4 T cells after COVID-19. Study outcomes and limitations: For convalescent patients, 304 of the 307 vaccine-specific clones analyzed were classified as spike mono-reactive.

Germline-derived CDR1 and CDR2 are LNHNV and YYDKDF (reference sequence). The CDR3 contains 15 residues. Germline trimming cut 3 bases from V and 1 base from J; bases unmatched to any gene: 4. The Oncomine TCR Beta short-read assay sequenced DNA from cultured CD4+ T cells. Cultures of CD4+ T cells served as the source for extracting genomic DNA. TCRdb reprocessed the PCR reads with MiXCR, giving one entry per CDR3 protein. This table holds roughly 14,000 distinct CDR3 sequences, less than 25% found once. Described treatment: roughly nine-day PBMC culture with coronavirus spike peptide pools or control peptides (ViraFEST assay).

The chain is built from TRBV15 and TRBJ1-1; the match to TRBD1 covers 8 bases. This sequence originates from a human donor who had recovered from COVID-19. Sample: CD4+ T cells from blood, cultured in vitro, taken after SARS-CoV-2 vaccination. The CDR3 loop is CATSREDRENTEAFF. The CDR3 DNA is TGTGCCACCAGCAGGGAGGACAGGGAGAACACTGAAGCTTTCTTT. The full variable domain, in which reference TRBV15 and TRBJ1-1 provide the parts outside the CDR3, is DAMVIQNPRYQVTQFGKPVTLSCSQTLNHNVMYWYQQKSSQAPKLLFHYYDKDFNNEADTPDNFQSRRPNTSFCFLDIRSPGLGDTAMYLCATSREDRENTEAFFGQGTRLTVV.